This record looks at one T cell receptor (beta chain) sequence and its context. This clonotype was found many times. This receptor's antigen is unknown. Nothing much larger sits one base from this clone, and base qualities are not available. The CDR3, cysteine through phenylalanine, is 17 amino acids long. Here the CDR3 DNA is all that survives: 51 bases in frame from base 1. The sample is drawn from a study of identical twins (TCRdb year 2016). Background for the entire study: To test whether fetal clonotypes persist, the study used deep sequencing on TCR alpha and beta repertoires from monozygotic twins, unrelated adults of various ages, and cord blood. To rule out contamination, replicate twin experiments were performed at different times with different library preparation protocols.

Points the paper makes about the study in general: Out-of-frame TCR alpha sequences shared between twins showed an excess of low generation-probability sequences compared with coincidental sharing between unrelated individuals. In monozygotic twins, recombination models systematically underestimated out-of-frame TCR alpha sharing, but the models matched the sharing seen between unrelated individuals. Zero-insertion analyses could be partly confounded by invariant T cells such as MAIT and iNKT, though diverse VJ usage argued against such confounding for most clonotypes. Fewer insertions were carried by abundant cord blood beta clonotypes, a similar but weaker trend appeared in young adult naive repertoires, and no such trend appeared in memory repertoires. In beta out-of-frame sequences, excess twin sharing was weaker, because having fewer shared sequences lowered the signal-to-noise ratio. Conclusions relied on cross-sectional statistical analysis, since the same donors could not be followed over many years.

Only healthy Caucasian donors were included. The twin cohort consisted of three pairs of female monozygotic twins, all aged about 18 to 29 years. Positive isolation kits from Invitrogen were used to isolate the CD4+ and CD8+ T cell populations. Library prep was done by 5' RACE. The instrument was an Illumina HiSeq 2000. A universal primer binding site was added through template switching, and the final cDNA carried a unique molecular identifier so that TCR cDNA molecules could be counted accurately. Specific primers in the conserved constant-segment region were used to synthesize first-strand cDNA for the TCR alpha and beta chains. To control for contamination, each cDNA library was double barcoded with a SMART-Mk sample barcode plus Illumina barcodes. TruSeq adapter sequences and Illumina sample barcodes were added in two successive PCR steps. TCR alpha and beta cDNA libraries were sequenced on the Illumina HiSeq platform with custom primers. On the authors' methods: Unique molecular identifiers were extracted from raw reads with MiGEC, and CDR3 positions were determined with MiXCR. For each individual, recombination models were inferred using an EM algorithm with the repgenHMM and IGoR tools. Shared clonotypes were analyzed with the tcR package in R, and sharing was normalized by the product of cloneset sizes. To study raw recombination without the effects of thymic and clonal selection, out-of-frame nonproductive sequences were analyzed. TCRdb redid the processing of the public reads, applying fastp at Q25 and MiXCR, and retained in-frame beta chains. Rows with a matching CDR3 protein are joined into one entry that keeps the most common DNA and genes. The V and J calls come from TCRdb's annotation, not from the publication. The sample table contains fewer than 500,000 distinct CDR3 sequences; only one count was recorded for 13% to 15% of them. Approximately 0.9% of the sample is held by the ten biggest clonotypes.

These data were likewise used in another study, on yellow fever vaccine responses in identical twins. The other study reports the following: The T cell response to vaccination in identical twins was reported by the authors to appear partly convergent and partly personalized. The study precisely tracked vaccine-responding T cell clones in identical twins.

This sequence uses TRBV21-1 and TRBJ2-5; the D segment call TRBD1 is taken from the table without a DNA check. TRBV21-1 is flagged as a pseudogene. The source of this sequence is a woman aged 18-29 years in good health. What was sequenced was CD4+ T cells sorted from blood. The sequence in DNA is TGTGCCAGCAGCAGGACGGGGACAGGAGAGAAAGAAGAGACCCAGTACTTC. Translated, this is CASSRTGTGEKEETQYF.